The T cell receptor (beta chain) under discussion was sequenced for a study of blood T cell repertoires in COVID-19. Sequenced by immunoSEQ multiplex PCR; TCRdb stores in-frame clones only, minus some. The data show roughly 46,000 clones, over 75% seen once. J gave up 1 base and V 7 bases, and 11 bases lay outside the gene matches. Germline assignment: CDR1 SGHRS and CDR2 YFSETQ. The CDR3 loop spans 16 amino acids. The specimen was peripheral blood. The source of this sequence is a human donor in a cohort sampled during active COVID-19. The donor label of this sample is uncertain. The gene calls are TRBV5-1 and TRBJ2-3, with 8 bases aligning to TRBD2. CDR3 nucleotide sequence: TGCGCCAGCCTCCCCGGGGGGGGAGGGGGCACAGATACGCAGTATTTT. Translated: CASLPGGGGGTDTQYF.